This passage covers 7 T cell receptor beta chains from one sample sequenced in a study of cytomegalovirus exposure and HLA in healthy donors. The primer mix had 60 Vbeta and 13 Jbeta primers. TCRdb's copy holds only in-frame clones and misses some; the assay was immunoSEQ multiplex PCR. Here the sample spans some 120,000 clones, about 8% being singletons. The specimen was PBMCs. The receptors were gathered from a middle-aged woman in good health and CMV-seropositive.

This clone was recorded a few times. This sequence joins TRBV7-3 and TRBJ2-3; D remains unclear. This CDR3 comprises 13 residues. Germline V CDR1 and CDR2: SGHTA, FQGTGA. Trimming pared 4 bases from V and 5 bases from J, leaving 10 bases between. The DNA for the CDR3 is TGTGCCAGCAGCTACCGAGGAGAAGATACGCAGTATTTT. It is translated as CASSYRGEDTQYF.

This chain connects TRBV2 to TRBJ2-7, with TRBD2 matching 7 bases. The germline gives CDR1 SNHLY, CDR2 FYNNEI. V was pared by 6 bases and J by 3 bases, with 2 bases of the junction left unmatched. The CDR3 extends over 12 amino acids. CDR3 DNA sequence: TGTGCCAGCAGGGGGGAGGGCTACGAGCAGTACTTC. It codes for CASRGEGYEQYF.

The chain employs TRBV5-4 and TRBJ2-7; TRBD2 agrees at 15 bases. Germline V CDR1 and CDR2: SGHNT, YYREEE (reference sequence). The CDR3 has 16 amino acids. Trimming took 4 bases from V and 4 from J; bases not matched to a gene: 6. CDR3 bases: TGTGCCAGCAGCCGCGGGACTAGCGGGGGGAGTTACGAGCAGTACTTC. Amino acids: CASSRGTSGGSYEQYF.

V and J are TRBV7-9 and TRBJ1-1, with 9 nucleotides matching TRBD1. This CDR3 has 16 amino acids. The germline CDR1 and CDR2 sequences are SEHNR and FQNEAQ (reference sequence). Losses at the gene ends were 5 bases for V and 1 base for J; bases not matched to a gene: 8. The CDR3 coding sequence is TGTGCCAGCAGCACTTACAGGGGGCGAGGGAACACTGAAGCTTTCTTT. Amino acids: CASSTYRGRGNTEAFF.

The V gene is TRBV30, the J gene TRBJ2-1, with D possibly being TRBD2 (7 bases). V was cut by 5 bases and J by 4 bases, with 15 bases left in between. Germline lookup yields CDR1 GTSNPN and CDR2 SVGIG (reference sequence). The CDR3 length is 14 residues. The CDR3 nucleotides are TGTGCCTGGGAGAGGGGGGGCGGGTACAATGAGCAGTTCTTC. Its translation is CAWERGGGYNEQFF.

This clone was recorded a few times. The rearrangement links TRBV2 to TRBJ2-1, with TRBD1 identical over 12 bases. CDR1 is SNHLY and CDR2 is FYNNEI in the germline V gene. This CDR3 has 13 amino acids. With 10 bases clipped from V and 4 bases from J, the junction kept 2 bases outside the gene matches. The CDR3 DNA reads TGTGCCACGGGACAGGGGGCTTACAATGAGCAGTTCTTC. It translates to CATGQGAYNEQFF.

The CDR3 reads CAWSGLGGAEKLFF. In DNA form, the CDR3 reads TGTGCCTGGAGTGGACTGGGGGGGGCTGAAAAACTGTTTTTT. This chain links TRBV30 with TRBJ1-4; D might be TRBD1 (6 bases). The length of the CDR3 is 14 residues. Germline V gene data show CDR1 as GTSNPN and CDR2 as SVGIG (reference sequence). Trimming removed 1 base at V and 7 bases at J, with 13 bases between.